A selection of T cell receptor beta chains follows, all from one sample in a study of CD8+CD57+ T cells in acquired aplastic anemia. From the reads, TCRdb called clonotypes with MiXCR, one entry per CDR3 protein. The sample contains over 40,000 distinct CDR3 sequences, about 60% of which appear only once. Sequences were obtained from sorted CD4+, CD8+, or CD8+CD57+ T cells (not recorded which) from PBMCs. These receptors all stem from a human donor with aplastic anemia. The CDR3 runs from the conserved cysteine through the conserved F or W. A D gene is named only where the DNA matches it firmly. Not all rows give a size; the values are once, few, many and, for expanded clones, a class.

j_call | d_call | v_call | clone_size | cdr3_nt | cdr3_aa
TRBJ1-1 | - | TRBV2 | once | TGTGCAATCCGGGCAGAACTCACTGAAGCTTTCTTT | CAIRAELTEAFF
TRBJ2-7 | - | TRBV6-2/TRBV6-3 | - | TGTGCCAGCAGAGCCAAGCGGAACTACTACGAGCAGTACTTC | CASRAKRNYYEQYF
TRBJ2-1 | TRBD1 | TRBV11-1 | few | TGTGCCAGCAGCTTGAGACAGGGGAGCTCCTACAATGAGCAGTTCTTC | CASSLRQGSSYNEQFF
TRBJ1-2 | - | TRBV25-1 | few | TGTGCCAGCAGCCCACAAGGAACACGAGGGGGGGAGGTTGGCTACACCTTC | CASSPQGTRGGEVGYTF
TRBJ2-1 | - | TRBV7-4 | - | TGTGCCAGCAGCTCGAGCTCCTACAATGAGCAGTTCTTC | CASSSSSYNEQFF
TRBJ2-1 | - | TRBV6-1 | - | TGTGCCAGCAGCCCCGCAGCCGGACTAAGCTCCTACAATGAGCAGTTCTTC | CASSPAAGLSSYNEQFF
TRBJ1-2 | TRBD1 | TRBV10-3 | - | TGTGCCATCAATTCCCCGGGACAGGGCGGCTACACCTTC | CAINSPGQGGYTF
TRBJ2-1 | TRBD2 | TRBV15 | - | TGTGACACCAGCAGAGATACTAGCGGAGCTTATGAGCAGTTCTTC | CDTSRDTSGAYEQFF
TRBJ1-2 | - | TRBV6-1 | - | TGTGCCAGCAGCCCCCAGGACAGATACTATGGCTACACCTTC | CASSPQDRYYGYTF
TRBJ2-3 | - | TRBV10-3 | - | TGTGCCATCACCCAGGGCAGCACAGATACGCAGTATTTT | CAITQGSTDTQYF
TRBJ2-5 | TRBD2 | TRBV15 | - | TGTGCCACCAGCAGAGTAGCGGGGGGGCCAGAGACCCAGTACTTC | CATSRVAGGPETQYF
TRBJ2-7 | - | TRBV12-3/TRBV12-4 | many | TGTGCCAGCAGTTACCCTGGGGTGTGGCAGTACTTC | CASSYPGVWQYF
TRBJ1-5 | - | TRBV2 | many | TGTGCCAGCAGTGGACAGAGAGATAGCAATCAGCCCCAGCATTTT | CASSGQRDSNQPQHF
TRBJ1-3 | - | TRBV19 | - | TGTGCCAGTATTCCCGCTGAAGGTGGAAACACCATATATTTT | CASIPAEGGNTIYF
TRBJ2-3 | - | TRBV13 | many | TGTGCCAGCAGCACAGATACGCAGTATTTT | CASSTDTQYF
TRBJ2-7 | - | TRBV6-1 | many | TGTGCCAGCAGTGAAGGAGCCACAAGCTCCTACGAGCAGTACTTC | CASSEGATSSYEQYF
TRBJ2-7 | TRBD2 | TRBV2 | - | TGTGCCAGCAGCGGGGACTACTACGAGCAGTACTTC | CASSGDYYEQYF
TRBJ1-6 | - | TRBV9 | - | TGTGCCAGCAGCGTAGGACCCCAATTTCCCCTCCACTTT | CASSVGPQFPLHF
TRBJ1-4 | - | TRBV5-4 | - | TGTGCCAGCAGTTCTCAAGGAAGGGGCCTTAATGAAAAACTGTTTTTT | CASSSQGRGLNEKLFF
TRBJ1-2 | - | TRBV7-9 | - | TGTGCCAGCAGCTTAGCCCAGGGTCCTAACTATGGCTACACCTTC | CASSLAQGPNYGYTF
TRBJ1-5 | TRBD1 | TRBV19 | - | TGTGCCAGTAGCCTTGACAGGGGTGGAGAGACCCAGCATTTT | CASSLDRGGETQHF
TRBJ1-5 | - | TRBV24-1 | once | TGTGCCACCAGTGATCCTTTCAGACAGCCCCAGCATTTT | CATSDPFRQPQHF
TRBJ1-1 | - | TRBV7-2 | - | TGTGCCAGCAGCCTATACCAGGGCACTGAAGCTTTCTTT | CASSLYQGTEAFF
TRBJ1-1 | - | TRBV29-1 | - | TGCAGCGTTGGTACAGGACACCGCGGCTCTGAAGCTTTCTTT | CSVGTGHRGSEAFF
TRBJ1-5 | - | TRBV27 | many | TGTGCCAGCAGTTTGAGGGGCAATCAGCCCCAGCATTTT | CASSLRGNQPQHF
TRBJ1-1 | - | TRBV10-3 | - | TGTGCCATCAGTGGGCTAGCGGAACAGGGTGAAGCTTTCTTT | CAISGLAEQGEAFF
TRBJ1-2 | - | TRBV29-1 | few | TGCAGCGTGGAACGGAGCTACACCTTC | CSVERSYTF
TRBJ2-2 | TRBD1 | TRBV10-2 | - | TGCGCCAGCAGTGGGACAGGGGCGGACGGGGAGCTGTTTTTT | CASSGTGADGELFF
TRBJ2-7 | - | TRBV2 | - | TGTGCCAGCAGGAGGGACGGTACCTACGAGCAGTACTTC | CASRRDGTYEQYF